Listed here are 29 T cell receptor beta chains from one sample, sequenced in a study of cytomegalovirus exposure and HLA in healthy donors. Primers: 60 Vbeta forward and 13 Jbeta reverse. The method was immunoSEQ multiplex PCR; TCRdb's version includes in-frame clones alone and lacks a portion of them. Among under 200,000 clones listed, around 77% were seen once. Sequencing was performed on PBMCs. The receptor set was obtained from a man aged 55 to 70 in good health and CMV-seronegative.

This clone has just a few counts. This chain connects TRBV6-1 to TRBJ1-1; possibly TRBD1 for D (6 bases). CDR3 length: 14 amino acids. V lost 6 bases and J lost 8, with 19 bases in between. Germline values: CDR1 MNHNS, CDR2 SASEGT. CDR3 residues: CASSLEGEGREAFF. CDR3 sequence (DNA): TGTGCCAGCAGCCTAGAGGGGGAGGGACGGGAAGCTTTCTTT.

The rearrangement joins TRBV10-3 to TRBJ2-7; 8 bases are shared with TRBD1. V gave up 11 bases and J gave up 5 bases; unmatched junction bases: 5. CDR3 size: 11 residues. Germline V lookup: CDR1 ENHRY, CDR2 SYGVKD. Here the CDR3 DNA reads TGTGCCTTACGGACAGGGAACGAGCAGTACTTC. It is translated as CALRTGNEQYF.

CDR3 sequence reads: CASSKMREGRYEQYF. CDR3 sequence (DNA): TGTGCCAGCAGTAAGATGCGGGAGGGCCGATACGAGCAGTACTTC. The chain uses TRBV6-5 and TRBJ2-7, with 9 bases aligning to TRBD2. The CDR3 is 15 residues long. The germline gives CDR1 MNHEY, CDR2 SVGAGI. Losses at the gene ends were 5 bases for V and 4 bases for J; bases not matched to a gene: 9.

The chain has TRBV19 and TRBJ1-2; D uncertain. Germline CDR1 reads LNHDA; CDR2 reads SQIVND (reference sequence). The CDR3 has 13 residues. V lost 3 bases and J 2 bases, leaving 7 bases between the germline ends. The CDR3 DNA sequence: TGTGCCAGTAGTATCGGTAACAACTATGGCTACACCTTC. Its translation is CASSIGNNYGYTF.

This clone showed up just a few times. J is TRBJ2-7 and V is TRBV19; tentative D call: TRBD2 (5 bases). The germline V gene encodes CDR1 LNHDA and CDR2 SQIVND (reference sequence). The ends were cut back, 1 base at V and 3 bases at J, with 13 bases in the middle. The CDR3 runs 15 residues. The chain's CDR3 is CASSIGGFALYEQYF. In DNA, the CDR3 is TGTGCCAGTAGTATAGGAGGGTTTGCCCTCTACGAGCAGTACTTC.

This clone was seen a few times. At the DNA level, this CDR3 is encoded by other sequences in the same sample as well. CDR3 region: CASSRDRGGDTQYF. As DNA, the CDR3 is TGCGCCAGCAGCAGAGACCGGGGAGGAGATACGCAGTATTTT. The chain employs TRBV5-1 and TRBJ2-3, with D possibly TRBD2 on 6 matching bases. This CDR3 region has 14 residues. The germline V and J ends were trimmed by 4 bases and 5 bases, with 14 bases remaining between them. Germline V lookup: CDR1 SGHRS, CDR2 YFSETQ.

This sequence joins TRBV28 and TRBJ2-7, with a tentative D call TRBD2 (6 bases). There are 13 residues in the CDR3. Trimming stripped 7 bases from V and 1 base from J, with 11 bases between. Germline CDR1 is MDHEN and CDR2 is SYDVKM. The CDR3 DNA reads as TGTGCCAGCAACCTGGGACTGTCCTACGAGCAGTACTTC. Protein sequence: CASNLGLSYEQYF.

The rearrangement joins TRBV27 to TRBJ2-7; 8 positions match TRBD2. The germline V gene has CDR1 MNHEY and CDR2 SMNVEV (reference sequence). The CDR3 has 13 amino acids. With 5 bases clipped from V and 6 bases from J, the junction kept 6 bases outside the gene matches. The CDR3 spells CASSLGLAGEQYF. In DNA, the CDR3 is TGTGCCAGCAGTCTTGGACTAGCAGGCGAGCAGTACTTC.

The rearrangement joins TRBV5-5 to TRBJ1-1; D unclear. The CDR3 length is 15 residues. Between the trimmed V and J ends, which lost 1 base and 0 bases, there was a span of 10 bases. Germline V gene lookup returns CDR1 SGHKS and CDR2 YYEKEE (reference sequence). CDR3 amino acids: CASSLLGSLNTEAFF. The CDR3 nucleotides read TGTGCCAGCAGCTTGTTGGGCAGCCTGAACACTGAAGCTTTCTTT.

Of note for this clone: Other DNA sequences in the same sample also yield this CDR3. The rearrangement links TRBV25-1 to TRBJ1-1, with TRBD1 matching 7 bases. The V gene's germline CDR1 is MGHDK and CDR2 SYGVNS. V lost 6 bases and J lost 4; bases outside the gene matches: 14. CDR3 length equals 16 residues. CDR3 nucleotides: TGTGCCAGCAGAGATGGGAAGGGGGCTCGGAGCACTGAAGCTTTCTTT. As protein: CASRDGKGARSTEAFF.

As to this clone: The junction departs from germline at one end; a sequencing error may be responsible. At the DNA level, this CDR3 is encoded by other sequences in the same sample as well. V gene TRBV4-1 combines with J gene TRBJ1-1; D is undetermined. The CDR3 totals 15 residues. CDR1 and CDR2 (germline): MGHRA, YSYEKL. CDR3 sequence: CASSQEDQVSGEAFF. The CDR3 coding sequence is TGTGCCAGCAGCCAAGAGGACCAGGTATCGGGGGAAGCTTTCTTT.

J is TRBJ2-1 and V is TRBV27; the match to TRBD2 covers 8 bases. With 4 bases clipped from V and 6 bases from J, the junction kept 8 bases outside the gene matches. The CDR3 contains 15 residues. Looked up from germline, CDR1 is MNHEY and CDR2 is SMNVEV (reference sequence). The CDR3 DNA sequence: TGTGCCAGCAGTTCTCTTAGCGGGGCGTCCAATGAGCAGTTCTTC. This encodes CASSSLSGASNEQFF.

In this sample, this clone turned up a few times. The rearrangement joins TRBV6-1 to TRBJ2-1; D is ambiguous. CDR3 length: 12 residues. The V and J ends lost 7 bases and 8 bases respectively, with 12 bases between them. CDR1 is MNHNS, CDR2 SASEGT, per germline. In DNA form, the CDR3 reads TGTGCCAGCACGAGGAACTTCGATGAGCAGTTCTTC. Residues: CASTRNFDEQFF.

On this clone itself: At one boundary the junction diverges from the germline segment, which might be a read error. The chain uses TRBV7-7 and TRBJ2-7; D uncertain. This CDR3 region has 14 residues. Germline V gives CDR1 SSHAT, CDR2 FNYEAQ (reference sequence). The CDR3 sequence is CASSPGSSSYEQYF. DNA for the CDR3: TGTGCTAGCAGCCCCGGGTCTAGCTCCTACGAGCAGTACTTC.

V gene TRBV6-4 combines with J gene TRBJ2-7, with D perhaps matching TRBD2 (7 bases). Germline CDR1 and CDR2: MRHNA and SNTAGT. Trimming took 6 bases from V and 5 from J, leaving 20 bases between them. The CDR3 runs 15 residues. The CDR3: CASSPEGGGPHEQYF. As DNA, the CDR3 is TGTGCCAGCAGCCCCGAAGGGGGAGGGCCCCACGAGCAGTACTTC.

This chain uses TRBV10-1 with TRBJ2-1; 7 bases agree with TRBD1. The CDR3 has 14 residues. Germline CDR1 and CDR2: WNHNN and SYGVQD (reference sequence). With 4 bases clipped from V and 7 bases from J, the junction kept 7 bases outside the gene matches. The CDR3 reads CASSGDSTVNEQFF. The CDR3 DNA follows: TGCGCCAGCAGTGGGGACAGTACGGTAAATGAGCAGTTCTTC.

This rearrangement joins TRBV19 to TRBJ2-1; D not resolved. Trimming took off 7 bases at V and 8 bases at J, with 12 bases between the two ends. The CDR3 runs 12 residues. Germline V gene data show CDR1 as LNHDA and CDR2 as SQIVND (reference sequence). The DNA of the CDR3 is TGTGCCAGTACCGACAACTCCCATGAGCAGTTCTTC. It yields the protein CASTDNSHEQFF.

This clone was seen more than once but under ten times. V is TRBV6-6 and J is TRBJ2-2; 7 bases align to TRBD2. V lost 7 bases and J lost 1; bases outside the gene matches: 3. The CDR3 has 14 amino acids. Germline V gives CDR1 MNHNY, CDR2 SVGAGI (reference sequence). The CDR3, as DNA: TGTGCCAGCATGGGAGGGCGGAACACCGGGGAGCTGTTTTTT. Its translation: CASMGGRNTGELFF.

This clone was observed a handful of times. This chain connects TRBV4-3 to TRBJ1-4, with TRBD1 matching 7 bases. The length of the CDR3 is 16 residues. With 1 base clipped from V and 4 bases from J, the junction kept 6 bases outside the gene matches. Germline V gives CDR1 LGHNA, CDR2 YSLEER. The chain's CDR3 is CASSQAPDRVNEKLFF. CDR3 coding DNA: TGCGCCAGCAGCCAAGCCCCTGACAGGGTTAATGAAAAACTGTTTTTT.

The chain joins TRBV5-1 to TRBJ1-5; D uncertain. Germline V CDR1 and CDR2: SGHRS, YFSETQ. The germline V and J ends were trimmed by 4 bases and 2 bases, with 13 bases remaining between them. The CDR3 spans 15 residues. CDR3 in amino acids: CASSADPGGNQPQHF. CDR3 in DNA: TGCGCCAGCAGCGCGGACCCCGGGGGCAATCAGCCCCAGCATTTT. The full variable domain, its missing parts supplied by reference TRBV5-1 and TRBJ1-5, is KAGVTQTPRYLIKTRGQQVTLSCSPISGHRSVSWYQQTPGQGLQFLFEYFSETQRNKGNFPGRFSGRQFSNSRSEMNVSTLELGDSALYLCASSADPGGNQPQHFGDGTRLSIL.

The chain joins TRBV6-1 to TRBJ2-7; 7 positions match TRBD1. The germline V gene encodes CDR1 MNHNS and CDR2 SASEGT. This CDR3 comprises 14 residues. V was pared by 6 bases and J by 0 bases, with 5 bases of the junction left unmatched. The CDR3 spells CASSTGASSYEQYF. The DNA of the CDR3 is TGTGCCAGCAGCACAGGGGCGTCCTCCTACGAGCAGTACTTC.

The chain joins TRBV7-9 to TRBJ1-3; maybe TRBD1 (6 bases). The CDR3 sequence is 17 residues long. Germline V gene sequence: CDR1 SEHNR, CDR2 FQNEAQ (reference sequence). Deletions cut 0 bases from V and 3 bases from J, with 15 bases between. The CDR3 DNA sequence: TGTGCCAGCAGCTTAGCGGGGCAGGGGAGCAATGGAAACACCATATATTTT. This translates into CASSLAGQGSNGNTIYF.

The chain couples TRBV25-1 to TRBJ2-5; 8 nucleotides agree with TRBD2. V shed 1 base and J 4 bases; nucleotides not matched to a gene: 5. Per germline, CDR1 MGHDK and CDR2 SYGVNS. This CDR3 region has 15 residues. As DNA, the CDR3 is TGTGCCAGCAGTGAATCGGGGGGGCGGGGAGAGACCCAGTACTTC. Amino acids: CASSESGGRGETQYF.

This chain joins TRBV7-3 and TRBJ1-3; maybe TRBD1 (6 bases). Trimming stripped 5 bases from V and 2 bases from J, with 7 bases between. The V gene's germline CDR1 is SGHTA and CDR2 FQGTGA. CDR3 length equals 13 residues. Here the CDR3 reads CASSRTAGNTIYF. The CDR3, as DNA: TGTGCCAGCAGCCGGACAGCTGGAAACACCATATATTTT.

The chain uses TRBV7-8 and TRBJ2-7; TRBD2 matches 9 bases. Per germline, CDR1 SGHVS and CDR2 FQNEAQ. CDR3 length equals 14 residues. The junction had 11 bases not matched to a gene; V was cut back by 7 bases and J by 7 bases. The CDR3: CASTPAGGRWEQYF. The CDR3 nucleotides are TGTGCCAGCACCCCGGCGGGAGGGAGATGGGAGCAGTACTTC.

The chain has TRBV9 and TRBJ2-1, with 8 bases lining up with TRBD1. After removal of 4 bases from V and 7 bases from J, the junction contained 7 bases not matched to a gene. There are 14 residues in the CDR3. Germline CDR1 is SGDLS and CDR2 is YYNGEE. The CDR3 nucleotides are TGTGCCAGCAGCTCGGACAGGGTGGTGAATGAGCAGTTCTTC. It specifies CASSSDRVVNEQFF.

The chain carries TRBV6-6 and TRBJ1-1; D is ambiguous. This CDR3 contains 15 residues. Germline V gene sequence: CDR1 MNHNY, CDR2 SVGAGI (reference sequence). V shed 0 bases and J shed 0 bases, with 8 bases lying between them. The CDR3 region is CASSYSNGVNTEAFF. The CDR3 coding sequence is TGTGCCAGCAGTTACTCGAACGGAGTGAACACTGAAGCTTTCTTT.

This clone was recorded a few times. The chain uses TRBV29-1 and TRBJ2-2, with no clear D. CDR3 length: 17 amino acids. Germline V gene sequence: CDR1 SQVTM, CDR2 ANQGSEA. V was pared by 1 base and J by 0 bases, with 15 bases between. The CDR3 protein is CSVEGQRATANTGELFF. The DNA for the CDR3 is TGCAGCGTTGAAGGGCAAAGAGCGACTGCGAACACCGGGGAGCTGTTTTTT.

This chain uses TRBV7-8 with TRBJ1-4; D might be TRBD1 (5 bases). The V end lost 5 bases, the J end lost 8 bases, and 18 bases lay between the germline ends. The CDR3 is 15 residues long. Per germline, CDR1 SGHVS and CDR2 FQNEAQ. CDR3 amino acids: CASSPQGAGREKLFF. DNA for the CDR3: TGTGCCAGCAGCCCTCAAGGGGCAGGACGGGAAAAACTGTTTTTT.